This entry lists 21 T cell receptor beta chains sequenced from one sample in a study of blood T cell repertoires in COVID-19. Generated by immunoSEQ multiplex PCR, the TCRdb table keeps only in-frame clones and is missing some. Seen here are around 75,000 clones, approximately 90% observed once, and the top ten hold around 0.6%. Specimen: peripheral blood. The receptors originated from a man between 60 and 75 years old with acute or convalescent COVID-19.

V is TRBV3-1 (or the pseudogene TRBV3-2) and J is TRBJ2-2; 16 nucleotides align to TRBD2. The CDR3 runs 18 residues. V was pared by 4 bases and J by 5 bases, with 7 bases of the junction left unmatched. Per the germline V gene, CDR1 is LGHDT and CDR2 is YNNKEL (reference sequence). The CDR3 bases are TGTGCCAGCAGCCTACCGGGACTAGCGGGGGGGCAGACCGGGGAGCTGTTTTTT. Its translation: CASSLPGLAGGQTGELFF.

The rearrangement links TRBV19 to TRBJ1-2, with 9 bases lining up with TRBD1. The CDR3 covers 15 residues. J lost 6 bases, V lost 4 bases, and 9 bases had no gene match. Germline CDR1 and CDR2: LNHDA and SQIVND (reference sequence). The chain's CDR3 is CASSTQTGGSHGYTF. CDR3 nucleotide sequence: TGTGCCAGTAGTACCCAGACAGGGGGAAGCCATGGCTACACCTTC. Complete variable domain (other parts from reference TRBV19 and TRBJ1-2): DGGITQSPKYLFRKEGQNVTLSCEQNLNHDAMYWYRQDPGQGLRLIYYSQIVNDFQKGDIAEGYSVSREKKESFPLTVTSAQKNPTAFYLCASSTQTGGSHGYTFGSGTRLTVV.

Only one count was recorded for this clone. This sequence joins TRBV5-1 and TRBJ2-7; 8 bases are shared with TRBD2. Germline V CDR1 and CDR2: SGHRS, YFSETQ. V trimming: 1 base; J trimming: 3 bases; junction bases outside the gene matches: 6. This CDR3 is 15 amino acids long. The CDR3 protein is CASSLKAGGNYEQYF. Written as DNA, the CDR3 is TGCGCCAGCAGCTTGAAGGCGGGGGGTAACTACGAGCAGTACTTC.

The chain carries TRBV5-1 and TRBJ2-3, with 8 bases matching TRBD1. This CDR3 comprises 15 residues. Losses at the gene ends were 0 bases for V and 4 bases for J; bases not matched to a gene: 4. From germline, CDR1 is SGHRS and CDR2 YFSETQ. CDR3 loop: CASSLGQGAADTQYF. The CDR3 DNA is TGCGCCAGCAGCTTGGGGCAGGGGGCGGCAGATACGCAGTATTTT.

As for this clone: At the DNA level, this CDR3 is encoded by other sequences in the same sample as well. The V call is TRBV5-1, the J call TRBJ1-1; TRBD1 might be the D (6 bases). V was shortened by 0 bases and J by 0 bases, with 6 bases between the two germline ends. Germline V gene sequence: CDR1 SGHRS, CDR2 YFSETQ. The CDR3 runs to 14 residues. The CDR3: CASSLGQVNTEAFF. As DNA, the CDR3 is TGCGCCAGCAGCTTGGGACAGGTGAACACTGAAGCTTTCTTT.

This sequence joins TRBV6-5 and TRBJ2-3, with D tentatively TRBD2 (6 bases). Germline V gene sequence: CDR1 MNHEY, CDR2 SVGAGI. The V gene lost 7 bases and the J gene lost 2 bases, with 10 bases spanning the gap. There are 13 residues in the CDR3. In nucleotides, the CDR3 is TGTGCCAGCATCGGAGGGAACACAGATACGCAGTATTTT. Residues: CASIGGNTDTQYF.

The rearrangement uses TRBV11-2 and TRBJ2-7; possibly TRBD1 for D (6 bases). This CDR3 is 14 amino acids long. CDR1 and CDR2 (germline): SGHAT, FQNNGV. Trimming stripped 5 bases from V and 7 bases from J, with 18 bases between. The CDR3 is CASSIRQALGEQYF. CDR3 in DNA: TGTGCCAGCAGCATACGACAGGCTCTGGGGGAGCAGTACTTC.

This chain connects TRBV5-1 to TRBJ1-3, with 12 bases that match TRBD1. The trim removed 4 bases at V and 6 bases at J, leaving 5 bases unmatched. This CDR3 spans 15 amino acids. Germline V CDR1 and CDR2: SGHRS, YFSETQ. The CDR3 sequence is CASSPTGQGANTIYF. In DNA, the CDR3 is TGCGCCAGCAGCCCCACGGGACAGGGGGCAAACACCATATATTTT.

V gene TRBV19 combines with J gene TRBJ2-5, with D perhaps matching TRBD2 (5 bases). V gave up 5 bases and J gave up 0 bases, with 13 bases separating them. Germline V lookup: CDR1 LNHDA, CDR2 SQIVND (reference sequence). CDR3 length: 15 amino acids. CDR3 residues: CASSSPGGYQETQYF. The CDR3 DNA is TGTGCCAGTAGTTCCCCAGGAGGATACCAAGAGACCCAGTACTTC.

This chain connects TRBV4-1 to TRBJ2-1; 9 bases are a match to TRBD2. Trimming took 1 base from V and 1 from J; bases not matched to a gene: 2. Germline values: CDR1 MGHRA, CDR2 YSYEKL. The CDR3 spans 16 residues. The CDR3 bases are TGCGCCAGCAGCCAAGCACTAGCGGGTTCCTACAATGAGCAGTTCTTC. Protein sequence: CASSQALAGSYNEQFF.

This sequence joins TRBV5-1 and TRBJ2-5, with 12 bases matching TRBD1. The CDR3 has 16 residues. Germline V gene data show CDR1 as SGHRS and CDR2 as YFSETQ. The J segment lost 5 bases and the V segment lost 3 bases, leaving 8 bases of the junction unmatched. Here the CDR3 reads CASSSDGTGGGETQYF. CDR3 nucleotide sequence: TGCGCCAGCAGCTCGGACGGGACAGGGGGCGGTGAGACCCAGTACTTC. Based on the CDR3 plus reference TRBV5-1 and TRBJ2-5, the full variable domain is KAGVTQTPRYLIKTRGQQVTLSCSPISGHRSVSWYQQTPGQGLQFLFEYFSETQRNKGNFPGRFSGRQFSNSRSEMNVSTLELGDSALYLCASSSDGTGGGETQYFGPGTRLLVL.

This clone was found a few times. J is TRBJ2-2 and V is TRBV24-1, with TRBD1 identical over 8 bases. Germline CDR1 and CDR2: KGHDR and SFDVKD. V gave up 3 bases and J gave up 5 bases; unmatched junction bases: 4. CDR3 length: 15 residues. Here the CDR3 DNA reads TGTGCCACCAGTGATAGGACAGGGAGTACCGGGGAGCTGTTTTTT. Its protein product is CATSDRTGSTGELFF.

V usage is TRBV5-1 and J usage is TRBJ2-5, with 10 bases lining up with TRBD1. Germline V gene lookup returns CDR1 SGHRS and CDR2 YFSETQ. CDR3 length equals 15 residues. The J segment lost 2 bases and the V segment lost 5 bases, leaving 6 bases of the junction unmatched. The CDR3 nucleotides read TGCGCCAGCAGGCAGACAGGGGGCGGGCAAGAGACCCAGTACTTC. This translates into CASRQTGGGQETQYF.

This clone was seen only once. This rearrangement joins TRBV10-1 to TRBJ2-1, with 10 positions matching TRBD2. Unmatched junction bases numbered 0, after V lost 2 bases and J lost 5 bases. Germline assignment: CDR1 WNHNN and CDR2 SYGVQD (reference sequence). The CDR3 has 14 residues. The CDR3 DNA reads TGCGCCAGCAGTGAGACTAGCGGGAACAATGAGCAGTTCTTC. Translation gives CASSETSGNNEQFF.

This clone was seen only a few times. V gene TRBV2 combines with J gene TRBJ1-5; D gene unclear. Trimming took off 3 bases at V and 4 bases at J, with 10 bases between the two ends. CDR3 size: 14 residues. Germline assignment: CDR1 SNHLY and CDR2 FYNNEI. CDR3 sequence (DNA): TGTGCCAGCAGTGAGGGGAGAGTAAATCAGCCCCAGCATTTT. Translated, it gives CASSEGRVNQPQHF.

This chain links TRBV14 with TRBJ1-1, with a possible D match to TRBD1 (6 bases). The CDR3 has 13 residues. V lost 3 bases and J 5 bases, leaving 10 bases between the germline ends. Germline V gives CDR1 SGHDN, CDR2 FVKESK. The CDR3 DNA is TGTGCCAGCAGCCAGTGGACAGATACTGAAGCTTTCTTT. It specifies CASSQWTDTEAFF. The full variable domain, in which reference TRBV14 and TRBJ1-1 provide the parts outside the CDR3, is EAGVTQFPSHSVIEKGQTVTLRCDPISGHDNLYWYRRVMGKEIKFLLHFVKESKQDESGMPNNRFLAERTGGTYSTLKVQPAELEDSGVYFCASSQWTDTEAFFGQGTRLTVV.

The CDR3 loop is CASSLGHETVNSPLHF. In DNA form, the CDR3 reads TGCGCCAGCAGCTTGGGTCATGAGACAGTAAATTCACCCCTCCACTTT. The chain has TRBV5-1 and TRBJ1-6; a possible D gene is TRBD1 (5 bases). CDR1 SGHRS and CDR2 YFSETQ come from the germline V gene. Between the trimmed V and J ends, which lost 0 bases and 7 bases, there was a span of 14 bases. This CDR3 comprises 16 residues.

The genes are TRBV18 and TRBJ2-2; 9 bases match TRBD2. This CDR3 comprises 16 residues. Germline assignment: CDR1 KGHSH and CDR2 LQKENI. V was pared by 3 bases and J by 1 base, with 3 bases of the junction left unmatched. The CDR3 DNA reads as TGTGCCAGCTCACCGTCTAGCGGGGTGAACACCGGGGAGCTGTTTTTT. Its protein product is CASSPSSGVNTGELFF.

Only one count was recorded for this clone. The rearrangement joins TRBV19 to TRBJ2-7, with D perhaps TRBD1 (6 bases). Germline V gives CDR1 LNHDA, CDR2 SQIVND (reference sequence). V lost 3 bases and J 3 bases, leaving 9 bases between the germline ends. The CDR3 totals 13 residues. Here the CDR3 reads CASSITDSYEQYF. DNA of the CDR3: TGTGCCAGTAGTATCACGGACAGCTACGAGCAGTACTTC.

The genes are TRBV7-2 and TRBJ2-1; D not certain. This CDR3 contains 17 residues. Germline V gives CDR1 SGHTA, CDR2 FQGNSA. Trimming pared 1 base from V and 2 bases from J, leaving 15 bases between. CDR3 sequence reads: CASSLVDVGLAYNEQFF. CDR3 DNA: TGTGCCAGCAGCTTAGTAGACGTGGGTCTAGCCTACAATGAGCAGTTCTTC.

The chain couples TRBV2 to TRBJ2-2, with TRBD2 matching 11 bases. CDR3 length: 15 amino acids. Trimming took 2 bases from V and 7 from J; bases not matched to a gene: 3. The germline CDR1 and CDR2 sequences are SNHLY and FYNNEI. Here the CDR3 DNA reads TGTGCCAGCAGTGAACTAGCGGGAGGAATCGGGGAGCTGTTTTTT. Amino acid sequence: CASSELAGGIGELFF. Supplemented by reference TRBV2 and TRBJ2-2, the full variable domain reads EPEVTQTPSHQVTQMGQEVILRCVPISNHLYFYWYRQILGQKVEFLVSFYNNEISEKSEIFDDQFSVERPDGSNFTLKIRSTKLEDSAMYFCASSELAGGIGELFFGEGSRLTVL.